This T cell receptor beta chain came from a study of beta chain features in type 1 diabetes (dated by TCRdb to the late 2010s). Turning to the overall study: Mean age, gender distribution, total cell number and subset yield did not differ between patients and healthy donors. Across all samples, around 100 million sorted cells were examined, and cell number per subset correlated strongly with RNA yield. In the study, recently diagnosed type 1 diabetes patients and matched healthy donors were compared on the TCRB repertoires of their sorted circulating CD4+ T cell subsets. Whereas all 28 donors provided naive and central memory subsets, regulatory and stem cell-like memory subsets were isolated from just 8 patients and about 8 healthy donors. Points the paper makes about the study in general: Because the HLA sub-analyses included only small numbers of individuals, any influence of HLA type on TCRB rearrangement was left unresolved. PCR might favor shorter templates, but patient and control samples were amplified and corrected together, so any skew would affect both groups equally. The naive, central memory and regulatory TCRB repertoires appeared to resemble one another more closely among patients than among healthy donors. Patients with type 1 diabetes made fewer insertions and deleted more nucleotides at VDJ recombination sites, implying thymic rearrangement abnormalities. Because cDNA rather than genomic DNA was sequenced, highly expressing activated cells could have been over-represented, although no difference in activation and CD3 levels was found between groups. A moderate but significant shortening of TCRB CDR3 length was observed in type 1 diabetes patients in all four CD4+ subsets.

V lost 5 bases and J lost 7 bases, and the count of bases not matched to a germline gene is 20. The CDR3 holds 18 amino acids from the cysteine to the phenylalanine. Only the CDR3 region is kept as DNA, spanning 54 bases read in frame from base 1. CDR1 and CDR2 are drawn from the germline V gene: SGHTA, FQGNSA. All of the isolated RNA was reverse transcribed with the High Capacity cDNA Reverse Transcription Kit, so expressed TCRB transcripts were sequenced. Deep immunoSEQ sequencing was performed on naive, central memory and regulatory T cell samples, with an average of approximately 3.9 million total reads per sample. After sorted cells were lysed in RLT buffer, RNA was extracted with DNase-treated RNeasy Micro or Mini kits, with the choice depending on cell number. To prevent cross-contamination, every cell subset was processed on its own, while patient and healthy donor samples were processed together. Using the immunoSEQ multiplex PCR, TCRB sequences were amplified from cDNA into 87-bp fragments spanning the CDR3 region. Sequencing of the amplicons was performed on the Illumina HiSeq platform. Per the source publication's procedure: PCR bias was computationally corrected using synthetic template baselines, reads within Hamming distance 2 were collapsed, and singletons that could not be merged were discarded. Reads were aligned to IMGT to assign V, D and J genes, CDR3 length, and insertions or deletions at six rearrangement sites. Within each subset, clonotype counts were normalized to sorted cell number, after which true diversity and Gini coefficients were computed with the tcR R package. The overlap coefficient, calculated on TCRB nucleotide sequences, was used to measure repertoire sharing. Out-of-frame TCRB sequences from naive cells were analyzed to stand in for the pre-selection repertoire. TCRdb mirrors the immuneACCESS table, restricted to in-frame sequences. Some clones are absent from its copies; in checked studies, under half trace to an unresolved V gene, and the reason for the others is unknown. V, J and clone size are those of that table, while D and trimming were read from the DNA. This sample holds under 800,000 clones; 15% to 18% were observed only once. Under 0.095% of the sample lies in the top ten.

From each donor, a single peripheral blood sample of about 110 mL on average was drawn into heparinised tubes. A BD FACSAria II was used to sort naive, central memory, regulatory and stem cell-like memory CD4+ T cells with a panel that included CD45RO, CCR7, CD25, CD127, CD95 and CD27. Purity was above 95% for every sorted population. PBMCs were separated immediately by Lymphoprep density gradient centrifugation and were stained directly, without being cultured. So that batch effects would be minimized, each experiment stained and sorted samples in pairs, pairing one healthy donor with one patient. As to this clone: What this receptor recognizes is not known. Base qualities are not provided; no much larger clone lies one nucleotide away.

This receptor was identified in a man between 18 and 29 years old in good health. Here the chain combines TRBV7-2 and TRBJ2-3, with 8 junctional bases fitting TRBD2. The sample comprised naive CD4+ T cells from blood. The sample's cell subset or site label, decoded: true naive CD4+ T cells. The nucleotide sequence is TGTGCCAGCAGCCAAGGAGAGCGCGGGGGGCATATGGTATATACGCAGTATTTT. It is translated as CASSQGERGGHMVYTQYF.